Below, one T cell receptor beta chain is given with its context. The source of the sample is a study of blood T cell repertoires in COVID-19. Background on the study: Researchers got acute and convalescent COVID-19 samples from the United States, Italy and Spain. PBMCs, B-cell-depleted T cells, or T cells were the source of the cDNA or gDNA that made up the material.

The V end was cut by 1 base, the J end by 7 bases, with 16 bases between. This CDR3 is built from 15 residues. Germline V gene lookup returns CDR1 GTSNPN and CDR2 SVGIG (reference sequence). Original data processing: From reference gene primer amplification, estimates of nucleated cell counts were derived. Clones were read by immunoSEQ multiplex PCR, and TCRdb kept only the in-frame ones, dropping some. That table is the source of V, J and clone size, and D and trimming were worked out from the DNA. This table holds around 150,000 clones, approximately 84% found once. Sequenced: peripheral blood. The chain links TRBV30 to TRBJ1-4, with D possibly matching TRBD1 (6 bases). The sequence came from a middle-aged man with acute or convalescent COVID-19. The DNA of the CDR3 is TGTGCCTGGAGTGGGTCAACAGGGCCCTCTGAAAAACTGTTTTTT. It yields the protein CAWSGSTGPSEKLFF.